This entry is about one TCR beta chain. The antigen is unknown. These data are taken from a study of blood T cells in healthy people across ages. Findings and limits, study-wide: Observed TCR beta diversity showed a strong correlation with the percentage of naive T cells as measured by flow cytometry.

Looked up from germline, CDR1 is SEHNR and CDR2 is FQNEAQ (reference sequence). V lost 4 bases, J lost 6 bases, and 16 bases lay in between. The CDR3 extends over 14 amino acids. Sample-barcoded 5' priming and a J-beta primer mix drove a second PCR of about 6 to 12 cycles. Paired-end reads containing CDR3 totaled no fewer than 3 million for each sample. TCRdb passed the 5' RACE reads through MiXCR, listing each CDR3 protein once. The repertoire holds about 1.6 million distinct CDR3 sequences, with about 35% as singletons. The source material was blood. This rearrangement joins TRBV7-9 to TRBJ2-7; D may be TRBD1 or TRBD2 (5 bases each). This sequence originates from a woman younger than 45 in good health. As DNA, the CDR3 is TGTGCCAGCAGCTCCTTGGTTGGTGGGGGCGAGCAGTACTTC. It translates to CASSSLVGGGEQYF.